This T cell receptor beta chain was sequenced during a study of shared clonotypes between healthy human individuals (dated by TCRdb to about 2020). At the level of the whole study: Two women and a few men aged 18 to 49 years were included in the cohort. For each donor, three plates each were used for CD4 naive and CD4 memory, two plates were used for CD8 naive, and one plate was used for CD8 memory. The study deeply sequenced blood TCR repertoires of about five healthy adults to estimate repertoire size and the extent of clonotype sharing between individuals. To increase sequencing depth and limit assay-specific biases, TCR repertoire library preparation and sequencing were carried out by different laboratories using diverse techniques. Leukapheresis yielded between about 0.85 and 9.5 billion PBMCs per donor.

The donors were healthy, HIV-negative adults with no recently reported acute infections or vaccinations. Every donor was a Caucasian adult living in Nashville, Tennessee, USA. CD4+ T cells were enriched through magnetic negative selection, after which naive cells were positively selected on CD45RA and the remaining negative fraction served as the memory subset. Blood was collected by leukapheresis, and PBMCs were isolated by Ficoll-Histopaque density gradient centrifugation and then cryopreserved in liquid nitrogen vapor phase. Analytical flow cytometry was used to check the purity and quantity of every magnetically sorted T cell population. Genomic DNA was isolated from every sorted fraction and measured by UV absorbance on a Nanodrop 2000c. Using the deep immunoSEQ assay, multiplex PCR amplified TCR CDR3 regions from genomic DNA. Genomic DNA extracted from each cell subset was distributed evenly over all wells of several immunoSEQ 96-well plates, and each plate served as one replicate. Each replicate PCR for sorted subsets received roughly 200 ng genomic DNA, equal to about 29,000 T cell genomes. The purified libraries were quantified using a Qubit 3.0 fluorometer, sized with a Bioanalyzer 2100, and then quantified again using the KAPA Library Quantification kit. Each immunoSEQ 96-well plate was sequenced on its own single-read 150-cycle Illumina NextSeq 550 flow cell. For the original study's pipeline: Because the immunoSEQ output included only junctional sequences and no quality scores, the filtering could not be the same as the filtering used for full-length reads. Sequences were annotated with PyIR, a Python wrapper for IgBLAST v1.9, using IMGT germline references to assign V/J genes and CDR3. Reads were removed for weak V/J assignments (E-value above 1e-6), missing CDR3, stop codons, out-of-frame junctions, or ambiguous translated residues. A V3J clonotype was defined by an identical inferred V gene, J gene, and CDR3 amino acid sequence. Percentage overlap between repertoires was computed as shared unique clonotypes divided by the size of the smaller repertoire. RTK rarefaction, the Chao1 estimator, and Recon v2.1 estimates of unobserved clonotypes were used to assess repertoire richness. OLGA was used to compute generation probabilities for all TCRbeta clonotypes that the gDNA method yielded from several donors. As stored in TCRdb, this immuneACCESS dataset retains in-frame rearrangements with V and J assigned. A fraction of the clones does not appear; measured against another copy, unresolved V genes explain less than half of the discrepancy, and the remainder lacks a known reason. V, J and clone size are taken as reported in that table, and D and trimming were inferred from the DNA itself. Present in this sample are more than 900,000 clones, about 84% of which were seen just once. The ten biggest clones cover 0.5% to 0.65% of the sample.

As to this clone: It has no known antigen specificity. No base-level quality is on record; no much larger clone is a single base apart.

The germline V gene (reference sequence) yields SGHNT for CDR1 and YYREEE for CDR2. Trimming takes 4 bases off V and 3 bases off J; junction bases not matched to a gene: 6. CDR3 length: 14 amino acids, cysteine to phenylalanine. Here the CDR3 DNA is all that survives: 42 bases in frame from base 1. Points the paper makes about the study in general: The genetic and exposure-history diversity represented was limited by the small number of donors. Sampling was restricted to blood, and TCR repertoires in tissue are likely to differ from TCR repertoires in blood. Compared with non-shared clonotypes, clonotypes shared by all four sorted-subset donors had higher generation probabilities. Naive subsets generally had larger estimated clonotype richness than memory subsets. Incomplete sequencing was indicated by rarefaction of sorted-subset datasets, despite the large sequencing depth. Based on pairwise subsampling, the degree of clonotype sharing among donors was expected to be affected by sequencing depth. When a handful of donors were compared, the shared fraction of clonotypes was 5% to 6.5% for naive CD4, 3% to 4% for naive CD8, more than 2% for memory CD4, and under 0.5% for memory CD8.

Sequenced sample: memory CD4+ T cells from PBMCs. The sample's cell subset or site, from its label and the paper: CD45RA-negative fraction. The clonotype originates from a man between 18 and 35 years old in good health. Some clones in this sample may be carry-over from other donors' samples. This sequence uses TRBV5-4 and TRBJ2-7; 8 bases in between match TRBD2. The bases are TGTGCCAGCAGCCCGGACGGGACTAGCTACGAGCAGTACTTC. Its translation reads: CASSPDGTSYEQYF. The CDR3, completed at both ends by the reference TRBV5-4 and TRBJ2-7 genes, gives the full variable domain ETGVTQSPTHLIKTRGQQVTLRCSSQSGHNTVSWYQQALGQGPQFIFQYYREEENGRGNFPPRFSGLQFPNYSSELNVNALELDDSALYLCASSPDGTSYEQYFGPGTRLTVT.